The TCR beta chain under discussion was sequenced for a study of vaccination effects on CD4 cells after COVID-19. Study-wide background: Of the BNT162b2 and mRNA-1273 vaccines, participants received two doses of one or the other.

Broader study findings: Pronounced clonal contraction occurred in clones induced by infection and by vaccine late after vaccination.

The V gene lost 0 bases and the J gene lost 5 bases, with 23 bases spanning the gap. This CDR3 has 19 amino acids. The V gene's germline CDR1 is SGDLS and CDR2 YYNGEE. Some clones are missing from TCRdb's copy, which holds only in-frame ones; the method was immunoSEQ multiplex PCR. The sample carries tens of thousands of clones, approximately 65% recorded once. About this clone: Its antigen is currently unknown.

Having been cultured for 10 days, the cells underwent CD4+ T cell isolation. Prior SARS-CoV-2 infection was absent in the vaccine recipients, as shown by negative nucleocapsid antibodies. This chain joins TRBV9 and TRBJ2-2; a possible D gene is TRBD2 (6 bases). The source was CD4+ T cells from PBMCs cultured without peptide, collected before COVID-19 vaccination. This TCR derives from a human donor who received a COVID-19 vaccine. The CDR3 region is CASSVEGLVGGLGTGELFF. The DNA for the CDR3 is TGTGCCAGCAGCGTAGAAGGATTGGTAGGAGGGCTCGGGACCGGGGAGCTGTTTTTT.